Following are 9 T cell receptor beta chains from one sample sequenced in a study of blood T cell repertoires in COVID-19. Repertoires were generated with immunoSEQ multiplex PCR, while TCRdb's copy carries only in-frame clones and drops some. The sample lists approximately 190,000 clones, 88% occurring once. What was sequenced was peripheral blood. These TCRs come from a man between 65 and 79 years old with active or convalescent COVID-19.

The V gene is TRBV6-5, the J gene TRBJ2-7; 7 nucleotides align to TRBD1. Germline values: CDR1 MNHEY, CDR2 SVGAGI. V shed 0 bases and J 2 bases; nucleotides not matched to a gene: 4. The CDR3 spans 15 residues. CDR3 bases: TGTGCCAGCAGTTACTCAACAGGGGCCGCCTACGAGCAGTACTTC. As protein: CASSYSTGAAYEQYF.

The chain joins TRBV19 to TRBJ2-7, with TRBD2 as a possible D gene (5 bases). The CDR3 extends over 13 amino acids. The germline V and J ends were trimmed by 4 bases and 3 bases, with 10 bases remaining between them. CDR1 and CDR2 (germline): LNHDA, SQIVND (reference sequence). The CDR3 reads CASSKGLSYEQYF. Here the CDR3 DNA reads TGTGCCAGTAGTAAAGGACTGAGCTACGAGCAGTACTTC.

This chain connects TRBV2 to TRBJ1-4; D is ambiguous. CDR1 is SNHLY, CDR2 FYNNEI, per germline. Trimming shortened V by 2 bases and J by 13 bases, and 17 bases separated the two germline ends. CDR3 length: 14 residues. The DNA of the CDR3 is TGTGCCAGCAGTGAATGGGAGGCGGGCAGTGGACTGTTTTTT. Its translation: CASSEWEAGSGLFF.

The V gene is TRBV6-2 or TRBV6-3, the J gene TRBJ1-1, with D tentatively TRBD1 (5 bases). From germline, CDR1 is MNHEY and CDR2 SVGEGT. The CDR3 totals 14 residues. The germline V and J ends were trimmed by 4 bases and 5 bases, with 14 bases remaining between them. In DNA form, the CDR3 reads TGTGCCAGCAGTTGGGGACTTAAGGGGACTGAAGCTTTCTTT. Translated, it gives CASSWGLKGTEAFF.

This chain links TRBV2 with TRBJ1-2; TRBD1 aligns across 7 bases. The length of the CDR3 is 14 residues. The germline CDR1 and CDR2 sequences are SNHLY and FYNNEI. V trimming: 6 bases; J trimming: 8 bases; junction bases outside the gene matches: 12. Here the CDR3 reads CASRLDRVAGGYTF. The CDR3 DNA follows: TGTGCCAGCAGACTTGACAGGGTGGCTGGCGGCTACACCTTC.

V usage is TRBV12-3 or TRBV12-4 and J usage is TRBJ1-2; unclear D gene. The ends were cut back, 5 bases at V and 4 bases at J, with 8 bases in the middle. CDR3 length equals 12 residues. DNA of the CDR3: TGTGCCAGCAGTGTCAGGCGCTATGGCTACACCTTC. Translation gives CASSVRRYGYTF.

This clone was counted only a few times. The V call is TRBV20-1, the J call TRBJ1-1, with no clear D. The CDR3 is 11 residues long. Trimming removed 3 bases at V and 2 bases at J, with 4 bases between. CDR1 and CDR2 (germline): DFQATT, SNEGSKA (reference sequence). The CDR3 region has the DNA TGCAGTGCTAGTTATAACACTGAAGCTTTCTTT. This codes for CSASYNTEAFF.

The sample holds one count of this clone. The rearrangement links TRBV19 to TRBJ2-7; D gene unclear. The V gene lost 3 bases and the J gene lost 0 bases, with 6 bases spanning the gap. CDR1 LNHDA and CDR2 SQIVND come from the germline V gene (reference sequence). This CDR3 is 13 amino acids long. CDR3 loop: CASSIASSYEQYF. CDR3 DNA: TGTGCCAGTAGTATCGCGAGCTCCTACGAGCAGTACTTC.

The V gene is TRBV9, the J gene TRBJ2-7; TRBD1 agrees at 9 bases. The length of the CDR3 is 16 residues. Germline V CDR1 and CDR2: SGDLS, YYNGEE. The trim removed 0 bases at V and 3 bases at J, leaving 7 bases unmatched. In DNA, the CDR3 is TGTGCCAGCAGCGTAGGACAGGGGGACCCCTACTACGAGCAGTACTTC. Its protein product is CASSVGQGDPYYEQYF. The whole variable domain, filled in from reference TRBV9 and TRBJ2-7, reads DSGVTQTPKHLITATGQRVTLRCSPRSGDLSVYWYQQSLDQGLQFLIQYYNGEERAKGNILERFSAQQFPDLHSELNLSSLELGDSALYFCASSVGQGDPYYEQYFGPGTRLTVT.